This T cell receptor (beta chain) was profiled in a study of shared clonotypes between healthy human individuals. The trim removed 5 bases at V and 5 bases at J, leaving 13 bases unmatched. CDR1 is SGHAT and CDR2 is FQNNGV in the germline V gene. CDR3 size: 18 residues. Details on this clone: Its cognate antigen is unknown.

Per the original methods: Junction-only sequences without quality scores came from ImmunoSEQ, so filtering differed. The repertoire was sequenced with immunoSEQ multiplex PCR; TCRdb's copy has only in-frame clones and lacks some. V, J and clone size derive from that table, while D and trimming were established from the DNA sequence. This table has approximately 720,000 clones, 90% to 95% appearing once. Study conclusions and caveats: The genetic and exposure-history diversity represented was limited by few donors. Naive subsets usually exceeded memory subsets in estimated richness.

CD45RO-negative CD8 cells positively selected for CCR7 made up the naive population, which excluded terminally differentiated effector memory CD45RA+ cells. Source material: naive CD8+ T cells sorted from blood. The source is a man between 25 and 39 years old in good health. The chain couples TRBV11-2 to TRBJ2-3, with TRBD2 matching over 13 bases. CDR3 amino acids: CASSPRAGTSGVRDTQYF. CDR3 bases: TGTGCCAGCAGCCCAAGAGCCGGGACTAGCGGGGTTCGAGATACGCAGTATTTT.